The 11 T cell receptor beta chains reported below all come from one sample, sequenced in a study of blood T cell repertoires in COVID-19. The data were produced by immunoSEQ multiplex PCR, yet TCRdb's version contains in-frame clones alone and is incomplete. The sample gives under 200,000 clones, approximately 86% of which show up once; about 7% is in the top ten. Material for sequencing was peripheral blood. Every receptor here comes from a man aged 45-65 years with active or convalescent COVID-19.

A few counts support this clone. J is TRBJ1-5 and V is TRBV4-2; TRBD1 is a possible D gene (5 bases). Trimming cost V 4 bases and J 0 bases, with 10 bases left between them. This CDR3 is built from 15 residues. In germline, CDR1 is LGHNA, CDR2 YNFKEQ. CDR3 loop: CASSPGYTSNQPQHF. The CDR3 nucleotides read TGTGCCAGCAGCCCAGGGTACACTAGCAATCAGCCCCAGCATTTT.

A single count supports this clone. The chain uses TRBV7-9 and TRBJ1-2; perhaps TRBD1 as D (6 bases). CDR1 is SEHNR and CDR2 is FQNEAQ in the germline V gene (reference sequence). V was trimmed by 3 bases and J by 0 bases, leaving 14 bases between them. The CDR3 loop spans 16 amino acids. The CDR3 DNA sequence: TGTGCCAGCAGCTTGGACAGAGACTTCTCTAACTATGGCTACACCTTC. Translating gives CASSLDRDFSNYGYTF.

J is TRBJ1-5 and V is TRBV6-2 or TRBV6-3, with 7 positions matching TRBD1. The germline V gene has CDR1 MNHEY and CDR2 SVGEGT. Trimming took 5 bases from V and 0 from J; bases not matched to a gene: 13. This CDR3 comprises 18 residues. The CDR3 spells CASSDKAPGTDSNQPQHF. The DNA for the CDR3 is TGTGCCAGCAGTGACAAAGCCCCCGGGACAGATAGCAATCAGCCCCAGCATTTT.

CDR3 in DNA: TGTGCCAGCAGTTACGGGGGGAGTGAAGCTTTCTTT. It specifies CASSYGGSEAFF. The chain employs TRBV6-5 and TRBJ1-1; maybe TRBD1 (5 bases). Trimming stripped 2 bases from V and 7 bases from J, with 8 bases between. The CDR3 spans 12 residues. Germline V CDR1 and CDR2: MNHEY, SVGAGI.

The chain employs TRBV30 and TRBJ2-2; D is possibly TRBD2 (7 bases). The CDR3 contains 15 residues. The germline V gene encodes CDR1 GTSNPN and CDR2 SVGIG (reference sequence). The CDR3: CEGGEVRLNTGELFF. CDR3 nucleotide sequence: TGTGAAGGGGGGGAGGTAAGGTTGAACACCGGGGAGCTGTTTTTT. Combining the CDR3 with reference TRBV30 and TRBJ2-2 gives the whole variable domain SQTIHQWPATLVQPVGSPLSLECTVEGTSNPNLYWYRQAAGRGLQLLFYSVGIGQISSEVPQNLSASRPQDRQFILSSKKLLLSDSGFYLCEGGEVRLNTGELFFGEGSRLTVL.

This chain uses TRBV5-1 with TRBJ2-1, with TRBD2 identical over 8 bases. The CDR3 loop spans 15 amino acids. Per germline, CDR1 SGHRS and CDR2 YFSETQ. V dropped 1 base and J dropped 6; count of bases not matched to a gene: 6. In DNA, the CDR3 is TGCGCCAGCAGCTTGTCAGCGGGAGTTTCCAATGAGCAGTTCTTC. This sequence encodes CASSLSAGVSNEQFF.

V usage is TRBV27 and J usage is TRBJ2-7; perhaps TRBD2 as D (5 bases). The V gene lost 6 bases and the J gene lost 3 bases, with 21 bases spanning the gap. CDR3 size: 16 residues. The germline CDR1 and CDR2 sequences are MNHEY and SMNVEV (reference sequence). The CDR3 here is CASRNFEGPWSYEQYF. In nucleotides, the CDR3 is TGTGCCAGCAGGAACTTCGAGGGTCCCTGGAGCTACGAGCAGTACTTC.

The V call is TRBV12-3 or TRBV12-4, the J call TRBJ1-2; no clear D gene. The V end was cut by 4 bases, the J end by 2 bases, with 8 bases between. CDR3 length equals 13 residues. CDR3 nucleotides: TGTGCCAGCAGTTCGGCAGCGAACTATGGCTACACCTTC. It is translated as CASSSAANYGYTF.

The V and J genes are TRBV6-5 and TRBJ2-1; a possible D gene is TRBD1 (6 bases). CDR1 is MNHEY and CDR2 is SVGAGI in the germline V gene. The CDR3 contains 14 residues. The ends were cut back, 6 bases at V and 4 bases at J, with 13 bases in the middle. For the CDR3, the DNA is TGTGCCAGCAGCACCTTGGGGGCATACAATGAGCAGTTCTTC. Translating gives CASSTLGAYNEQFF.

The chain couples TRBV7-3 to TRBJ2-2; the D gene is possibly TRBD1 (6 bases). This CDR3 spans 16 amino acids. The germline V gene has CDR1 SGHTA and CDR2 FQGTGA. V was shortened by 6 bases and J by 0 bases, with 14 bases between the two germline ends. CDR3 loop: CASRAATGTNTGELFF. Written as DNA, the CDR3 is TGTGCCAGCAGGGCGGCCACAGGGACGAACACCGGGGAGCTGTTTTTT. Together with reference TRBV7-3 and TRBJ2-2, the CDR3 gives the full variable domain: GAGVSQTPSNKVTEKGKYVELRCDPISGHTALYWYRQSLGQGPEFLIYFQGTGAADDSGLPNDRFFAVRPEGSVSTLKIQRTERGDSAVYLCASRAATGTNTGELFFGEGSRLTVL.

The chain couples TRBV10-3 to TRBJ2-7; 7 bases match TRBD2. Germline V gives CDR1 ENHRY, CDR2 SYGVKD. With 0 bases clipped from V and 6 bases from J, the junction kept 8 bases outside the gene matches. The CDR3 runs to 15 residues. The CDR3 loop is CAISESARGGREQYF. DNA for the CDR3: TGTGCCATCAGTGAGTCGGCGCGGGGAGGGCGCGAGCAGTACTTC.